One sample yielded the 14 T cell receptor beta chains listed below, sequenced in a study of blood T cell repertoires in COVID-19. The table came from immunoSEQ multiplex PCR; TCRdb's copy has only in-frame clones and leaves some out. Of about 230,000 clones in the sample, about 79% were seen once. Sequencing input: peripheral blood. These receptors all stem from a woman aged 35 to 49 who had recovered from COVID-19.

This chain uses TRBV18 with TRBJ2-2; 7 bases match TRBD1. The CDR3 runs 19 residues. The V gene end was trimmed by 3 bases and the J gene end by 7 bases; junction bases not matched to a gene: 20. Germline lookup yields CDR1 KGHSH and CDR2 LQKENI. The CDR3 nucleotides read TGTGCCAGCTCACCGCACGCGCAGCTCTCGGAAGGGGGCGGCGGGGAGCTGTTTTTT. This encodes CASSPHAQLSEGGGGELFF.

V gene TRBV14 combines with J gene TRBJ2-3; D uncertain. This CDR3 has 12 residues. V was shortened by 0 bases and J by 8 bases, with 6 bases between the two germline ends. Per the germline V gene, CDR1 is SGHDN and CDR2 is FVKESK. CDR3 protein: CASSQDLVTQYF. The CDR3 DNA follows: TGTGCCAGCAGCCAAGATCTAGTTACGCAGTATTTT.

The chain has TRBV19 and TRBJ2-7, with 14 bases fitting TRBD2. The CDR3 loop spans 13 amino acids. The germline V gene encodes CDR1 LNHDA and CDR2 SQIVND (reference sequence). V shed 6 bases, J shed 7 bases, and the junction held 2 bases outside the gene matches. The CDR3 nucleotides are TGTGCCAGTAGCGGGACTAGCGGGGGTGAGCAGTACTTC. It yields the protein CASSGTSGGEQYF.

The V gene is TRBV5-1, the J gene TRBJ2-5; D is perhaps TRBD2 (6 bases). The CDR3 consists of 15 residues. Trimming left V 4 bases short and J 7 bases short, with 20 bases between. CDR1 and CDR2 (germline): SGHRS, YFSETQ. CDR3 coding DNA: TGCGCCAGCAGCCCACAAGCCGGGACTGAGGGGACCCAGTACTTC. This translates into CASSPQAGTEGTQYF.

The rearrangement links TRBV10-3 to TRBJ1-1; 10 positions agree with TRBD1. Germline V gene sequence: CDR1 ENHRY, CDR2 SYGVKD. J lost 4 bases, V lost 7 bases, and 9 bases had no gene match. This CDR3 comprises 15 residues. The CDR3 nucleotides read TGTGCCATCAACCCGACAGGGGGCGTGGGCACTGAAGCTTTCTTT. It encodes CAINPTGGVGTEAFF.

The J gene is TRBJ2-2, the V gene TRBV29-1; TRBD1 is a possible D gene (5 bases). The CDR3 runs to 11 residues. Germline CDR1 reads SQVTM; CDR2 reads ANQGSEA. Trimming took off 7 bases at V and 5 bases at J, with 8 bases between the two ends. CDR3 loop: CSAAGTGELFF. The CDR3 DNA follows: TGCAGCGCCGCAGGGACCGGGGAGCTGTTTTTT.

J is TRBJ1-6 and V is TRBV18, with 7 bases identical to TRBD1. Germline V gene lookup returns CDR1 KGHSH and CDR2 LQKENI. Trimming at V came to 3 bases and at J to 8 bases, leaving 10 bases not matched to a gene. This CDR3 has 16 residues. Written as DNA, the CDR3 is TGTGCCAGCTCACCCCCGGGGGACAGACTATATTCACCCCTCCACTTT. Its translation is CASSPPGDRLYSPLHF.

This clone was counted a single time. The V gene is TRBV5-1, the J gene TRBJ2-6, with 12 nucleotides matching TRBD1. Trimming at V came to 5 bases and at J to 3 bases, leaving 6 bases not matched to a gene. CDR3 length: 17 residues. Germline V lookup: CDR1 SGHRS, CDR2 YFSETQ. CDR3 region: CASRGQGAIFGANVLTF. The CDR3 DNA is TGCGCCAGCAGGGGACAGGGGGCGATTTTTGGGGCCAACGTCCTGACTTTC.

This chain links TRBV7-9 with TRBJ1-1, with D perhaps matching TRBD1 (5 bases). Germline V gene lookup returns CDR1 SEHNR and CDR2 FQNEAQ (reference sequence). V was trimmed by 1 base and J by 6 bases, leaving 12 bases between them. There are 14 residues in the CDR3. CDR3 sequence: CASSLEQGPAEAFF. In DNA form, the CDR3 reads TGTGCCAGCAGCTTAGAGCAGGGCCCCGCTGAAGCTTTCTTT.

The chain carries TRBV9 and TRBJ1-3; perhaps TRBD1 as D (5 bases). This CDR3 comprises 15 residues. V lost 3 bases and J 0 bases, leaving 10 bases between the germline ends. Germline V CDR1 and CDR2: SGDLS, YYNGEE. For the CDR3, the DNA is TGTGCCAGCAGCGAGACAGTCGGCTCTGGAAACACCATATATTTT. It yields the protein CASSETVGSGNTIYF.

This chain uses TRBV3-1 (or the pseudogene TRBV3-2) with TRBJ2-1, with TRBD2 identical over 13 bases. V was pared by 4 bases and J by 12 bases, with 9 bases of the junction left unmatched. This CDR3 is built from 15 residues. Looked up from germline, CDR1 is LGHDT and CDR2 is YNNKEL (reference sequence). CDR3 sequence reads: CASSPSGLAGVTQFF. Here the CDR3 DNA reads TGTGCCAGCAGCCCAAGCGGACTAGCGGGGGTGACGCAGTTCTTC.

The genes are TRBV28 and TRBJ2-4; 15 bases map to TRBD2. There are 16 residues in the CDR3. From germline, CDR1 is MDHEN and CDR2 SYDVKM. V lost 4 bases to trimming and J lost 8 bases; unmatched junction nucleotides: 6. The CDR3 loop is CASSSWTSGGVDIQYF. The CDR3 bases are TGTGCCAGCAGTTCCTGGACTAGCGGGGGGGTGGACATTCAGTACTTC.

The rearrangement joins TRBV4-2 to TRBJ2-6; possible D gene TRBD2, 5 bases. CDR1 LGHNA and CDR2 YNFKEQ come from the germline V gene. The CDR3 is 17 residues long. Trimming removed 6 bases at V and 4 bases at J, with 19 bases between. CDR3 nucleotide sequence: TGTGCCAGCAGGGCCAATGTCCTAGCTTCCGGGGCCAACGTCCTGACTTTC. Its protein product is CASRANVLASGANVLTF.

This chain uses TRBV9 with TRBJ1-1; D gene uncertain. CDR3 size: 14 residues. Germline-derived CDR1 and CDR2 are SGDLS and YYNGEE. V was trimmed by 4 bases and J by 0 bases, leaving 10 bases between them. The CDR3 loop is CASSPRRVNTEAFF. The DNA of the CDR3 is TGTGCCAGCAGCCCGAGACGGGTGAACACTGAAGCTTTCTTT.